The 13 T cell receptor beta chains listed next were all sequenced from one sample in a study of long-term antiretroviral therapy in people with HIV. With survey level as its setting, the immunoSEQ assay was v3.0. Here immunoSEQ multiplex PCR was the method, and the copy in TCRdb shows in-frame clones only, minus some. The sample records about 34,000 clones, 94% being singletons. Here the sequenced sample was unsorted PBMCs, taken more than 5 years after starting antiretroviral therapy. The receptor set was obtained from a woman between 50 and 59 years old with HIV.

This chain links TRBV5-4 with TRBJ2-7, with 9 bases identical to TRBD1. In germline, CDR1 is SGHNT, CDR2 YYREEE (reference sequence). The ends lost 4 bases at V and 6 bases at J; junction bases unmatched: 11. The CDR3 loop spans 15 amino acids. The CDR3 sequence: CASSLTGTGNGEQYF. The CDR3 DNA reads TGTGCCAGCAGCCTGACGGGGACAGGGAATGGCGAGCAGTACTTC.

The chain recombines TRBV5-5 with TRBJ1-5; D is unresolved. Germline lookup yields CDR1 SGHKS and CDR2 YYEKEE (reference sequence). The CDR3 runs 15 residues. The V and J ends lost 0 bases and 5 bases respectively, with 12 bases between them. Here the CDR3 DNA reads TGTGCCAGCAGCTTGGTGTACGGGCCGGATCAGCCCCAGCATTTT. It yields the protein CASSLVYGPDQPQHF.

CDR3 coding DNA: TGTGCCAGTAGTATTCTTGGGACTAGCGGGGGTTCACGGAACATTCAGTACTTC. Encoded protein: CASSILGTSGGSRNIQYF. The chain links TRBV19 to TRBJ2-4, with TRBD2 matching over 14 bases. Germline V gene sequence: CDR1 LNHDA, CDR2 SQIVND (reference sequence). This CDR3 contains 18 residues. Trimming at V came to 3 bases and at J to 7 bases, leaving 11 bases not matched to a gene.

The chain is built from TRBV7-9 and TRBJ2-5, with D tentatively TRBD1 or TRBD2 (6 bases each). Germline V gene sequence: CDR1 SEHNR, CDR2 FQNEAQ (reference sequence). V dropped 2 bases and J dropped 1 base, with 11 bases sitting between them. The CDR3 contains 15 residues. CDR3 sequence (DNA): TGTGCCAGCAGCTTAATAGGAGGGGGCCAAGAGACCCAGTACTTC. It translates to CASSLIGGGQETQYF.

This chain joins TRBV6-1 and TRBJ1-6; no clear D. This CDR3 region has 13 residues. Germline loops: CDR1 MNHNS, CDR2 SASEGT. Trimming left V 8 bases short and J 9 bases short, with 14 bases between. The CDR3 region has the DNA TGTGCCAGCCGGGCAGGCTTAAGTTCACCCCTCCACTTT. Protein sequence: CASRAGLSSPLHF.

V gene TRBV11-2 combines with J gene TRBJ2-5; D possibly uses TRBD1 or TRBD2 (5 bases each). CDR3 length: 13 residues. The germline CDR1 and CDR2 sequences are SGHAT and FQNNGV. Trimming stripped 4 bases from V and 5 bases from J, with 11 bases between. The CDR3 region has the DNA TGTGCCAGCAGCTGGGGACCCGCGGAGACCCAGTACTTC. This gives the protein CASSWGPAETQYF.

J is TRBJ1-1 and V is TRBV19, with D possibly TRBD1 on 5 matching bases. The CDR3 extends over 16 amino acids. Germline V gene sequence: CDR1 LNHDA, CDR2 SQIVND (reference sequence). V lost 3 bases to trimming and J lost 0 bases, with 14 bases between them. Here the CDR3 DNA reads TGTGCCAGTAGTATTAGTACGGGACGGATGAACACTGAAGCTTTCTTT. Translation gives CASSISTGRMNTEAFF.

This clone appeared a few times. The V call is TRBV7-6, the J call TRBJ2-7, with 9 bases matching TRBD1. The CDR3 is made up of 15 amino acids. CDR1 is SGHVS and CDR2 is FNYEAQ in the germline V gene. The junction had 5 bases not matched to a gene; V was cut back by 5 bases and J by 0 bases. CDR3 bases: TGTGCCAGCAGCCTCGGACAGGGGCTCTCCTACGAGCAGTACTTC. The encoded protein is CASSLGQGLSYEQYF.

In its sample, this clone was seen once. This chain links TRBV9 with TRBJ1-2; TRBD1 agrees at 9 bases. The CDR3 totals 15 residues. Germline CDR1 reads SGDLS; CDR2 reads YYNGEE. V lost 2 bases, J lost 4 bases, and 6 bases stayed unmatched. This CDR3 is CASSVRGQGGYGYTF. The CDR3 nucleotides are TGTGCCAGCAGCGTCCGGGGACAGGGAGGCTATGGCTACACCTTC.

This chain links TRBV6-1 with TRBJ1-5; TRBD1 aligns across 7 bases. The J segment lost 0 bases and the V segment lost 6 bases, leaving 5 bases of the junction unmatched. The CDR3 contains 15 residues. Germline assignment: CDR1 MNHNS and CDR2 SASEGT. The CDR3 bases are TGTGCCAGCAGGACCAGGGGGGTTAGCAATCAGCCCCAGCATTTT. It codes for CASRTRGVSNQPQHF.

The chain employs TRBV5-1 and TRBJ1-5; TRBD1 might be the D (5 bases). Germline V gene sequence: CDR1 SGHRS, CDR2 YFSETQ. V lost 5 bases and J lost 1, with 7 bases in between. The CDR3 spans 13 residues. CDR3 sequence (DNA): TGCGCCAGCAGTTGGGACAGCAATCAGCCCCAGCATTTT. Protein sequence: CASSWDSNQPQHF.

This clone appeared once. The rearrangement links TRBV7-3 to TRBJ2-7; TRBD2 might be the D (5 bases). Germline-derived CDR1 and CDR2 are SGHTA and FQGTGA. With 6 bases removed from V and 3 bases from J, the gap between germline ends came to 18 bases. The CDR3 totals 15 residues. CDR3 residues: CASSRSERGNYEQYF. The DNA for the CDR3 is TGTGCCAGCAGTCGATCGGAAAGAGGGAACTACGAGCAGTACTTC.

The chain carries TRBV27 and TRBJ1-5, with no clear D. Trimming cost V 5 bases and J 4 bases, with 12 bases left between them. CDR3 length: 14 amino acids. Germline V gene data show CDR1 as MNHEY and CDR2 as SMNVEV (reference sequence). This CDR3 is CASSPGSVNQPQHF. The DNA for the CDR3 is TGTGCCAGCAGTCCCGGTTCAGTAAATCAGCCCCAGCATTTT.